The 28 T cell receptor beta chains below were found in one sample sequenced in a study of blood T cell repertoires in COVID-19. Sequenced by immunoSEQ multiplex PCR; TCRdb stores in-frame clones only, minus some. The sample has about 200,000 clones, roughly 80% seen once. Sequenced material: PBMCs or T cells enriched from blood (not recorded which). The receptors originated from a man aged 35 to 55 who had recovered from COVID-19.

This chain links TRBV6-5 with TRBJ2-4, with a tentative D call TRBD1 (6 bases). The CDR3 has 14 residues. V shed 6 bases and J shed 5 bases, with 14 bases lying between them. CDR1 and CDR2 from the germline V gene are MNHEY and SVGAGI. CDR3 residues: CASRQQGWENIQYF. As DNA, the CDR3 is TGTGCCAGCAGGCAACAGGGATGGGAAAACATTCAGTACTTC.

V is TRBV10-3 and J is TRBJ2-5; no reliable D call. Germline CDR1 is ENHRY and CDR2 is SYGVKD. This CDR3 is built from 11 residues. V was cut by 3 bases and J by 7 bases, with 6 bases left in between. The CDR3 DNA is TGTGCCATCAGTGACCTTTCGACCCAGTACTTC. Its translation is CAISDLSTQYF.

This clone came up a few times. The CDR3 bases are TGTGCCAGCAGTGAAGGGGCAGTCTACTATGGCTACACCTTC. Translating it yields CASSEGAVYYGYTF. The V gene is TRBV2, the J gene TRBJ1-2; D not certain. V lost 1 base, J lost 3 bases, and 9 bases lay in between. The CDR3 length is 14 residues. Per the germline V gene, CDR1 is SNHLY and CDR2 is FYNNEI.

The V call is TRBV16, the J call TRBJ2-1; the D is unclear. The V gene's germline CDR1 is KGHSY and CDR2 FQNENV. V was clipped by 2 bases and J by 5 bases, with 10 bases between them. CDR3 length: 14 amino acids. The CDR3 spells CASSQGRGDNEQFF. Here the CDR3 DNA reads TGTGCCAGCAGCCAAGGCCGTGGAGACAATGAGCAGTTCTTC.

This clone was recorded once. This chain connects TRBV19 to TRBJ2-1; 10 nucleotides agree with TRBD2. CDR1 and CDR2 (germline): LNHDA, SQIVND (reference sequence). CDR3 length equals 14 residues. J was trimmed by 6 bases and V by 7 bases; bases with no gene match: 6. This CDR3 is CASTGVAGGNEQFF. In nucleotides, the CDR3 is TGTGCCAGTACCGGGGTAGCGGGAGGCAATGAGCAGTTCTTC.

The CDR3 sequence: CASSQDPTSGLAELFF. As DNA, the CDR3 is TGCGCCAGCAGCCAAGATCCGACTAGCGGGCTAGCGGAGCTGTTTTTT. The chain has TRBV4-1 and TRBJ2-2, with 10 bases aligning to TRBD2. Germline assignment: CDR1 MGHRA and CDR2 YSYEKL. V shed 0 bases, J shed 10 bases, and the junction held 8 bases outside the gene matches. The CDR3 spans 16 residues.

The chain employs TRBV28 and TRBJ1-1; no firm D call. The CDR3 is 14 amino acids. CDR1 is MDHEN and CDR2 is SYDVKM in the germline V gene. Trimming stripped 6 bases from V and 1 base from J, with 12 bases between. CDR3 nucleotides: TGTGCCAGCAGACCAGACGGGAGGAACACTGAAGCTTTCTTT. The encoded protein is CASRPDGRNTEAFF. Variable domain in full (rest from reference TRBV28 and TRBJ1-1): DVKVTQSSRYLVKRTGEKVFLECVQDMDHENMFWYRQDPGLGLRLIYFSYDVKMKEKGDIPEGYSVSREKKERFSLILESASTNQTSMYLCASRPDGRNTEAFFGQGTRLTVV.

J is TRBJ2-7 and V is TRBV14, with TRBD2 matching over 7 bases. The V gene end was trimmed by 3 bases and the J gene end by 5 bases; junction bases not matched to a gene: 10. From germline, CDR1 is SGHDN and CDR2 FVKESK. The CDR3 is 15 amino acids. The CDR3 is CASSHSGIGTDEQYF. In DNA form, the CDR3 reads TGTGCCAGCAGCCACAGCGGGATAGGCACCGACGAGCAGTACTTC.

The CDR3, as DNA: TGTGCCAGCAGTTACTCAGACAGGAGCACAGATACGCAGTATTTT. Its translation: CASSYSDRSTDTQYF. The rearrangement uses TRBV6-2 or TRBV6-3 and TRBJ2-3; TRBD1 might be the D (6 bases). The length of the CDR3 is 15 residues. CDR1 is MNHEY and CDR2 is SVGEGT in the germline V gene. V shed 0 bases and J shed 0 bases, with 7 bases lying between them.

This clone showed up just once. The chain employs TRBV11-2 and TRBJ2-7; 10 nucleotides align to TRBD1. Germline V gene sequence: CDR1 SGHAT, CDR2 FQNNGV. The junction had 9 bases not matched to a gene; V was cut back by 5 bases and J by 5 bases. The CDR3 sequence is 15 residues long. Written as DNA, the CDR3 is TGTGCCAGCAGCCGAAGCGGGACAGGGGCCCACGAGCAGTACGTC. Translating gives CASSRSGTGAHEQYV.

This sequence joins TRBV7-9 and TRBJ2-3; 13 nucleotides align to TRBD2. CDR1 SEHNR and CDR2 FQNEAQ come from the germline V gene (reference sequence). The CDR3 loop spans 16 amino acids. V was clipped by 5 bases and J by 2 bases; unmatched bases: 4. The CDR3, as DNA: TGTGCCAGCAGCCGGGGACTAGCGGGGAACACAGATACGCAGTATTTT. This gives the protein CASSRGLAGNTDTQYF.

The chain combines TRBV28 with TRBJ2-1; possible D gene TRBD2, 6 bases. This CDR3 spans 16 amino acids. Trimming took off 4 bases at V and 3 bases at J, with 16 bases between the two ends. CDR1 MDHEN and CDR2 SYDVKM come from the germline V gene. CDR3 in DNA: TGTGCCAGCAGTTACCCCAGGGACTCCTACTACAATGAGCAGTTCTTC. Its translation: CASSYPRDSYYNEQFF.

This chain joins TRBV6-6 and TRBJ2-7, with 7 bases lining up with TRBD1. CDR1 is MNHNY, CDR2 SVGAGI, per germline (reference sequence). The J segment lost 7 bases and the V segment lost 2 bases, leaving 8 bases of the junction unmatched. The CDR3 consists of 14 residues. This CDR3 reads CASSYLGGREEQYF. CDR3 DNA sequence: TGTGCCAGCAGTTACCTAGGGGGCAGGGAGGAGCAGTACTTC.

V usage is TRBV18 and J usage is TRBJ2-7; TRBD1 agrees at 8 bases. CDR1 and CDR2 (germline): KGHSH, LQKENI. This CDR3 has 16 amino acids. The trim removed 2 bases at V and 0 bases at J, leaving 6 bases unmatched. Here the CDR3 reads CASSPGVGTGSYEQYV. The CDR3 DNA follows: TGTGCCAGCTCACCAGGGGTAGGGACAGGCTCCTACGAGCAGTACGTC.

The chain is built from TRBV6-5 and TRBJ2-7; D remains unclear. Trimming pared 8 bases from V and 2 bases from J, leaving 13 bases between. Germline V gene data show CDR1 as MNHEY and CDR2 as SVGAGI. CDR3 length: 13 residues. The CDR3: CASRVAAPYEQYV. The CDR3 coding sequence is TGTGCCAGCCGGGTTGCGGCCCCCTACGAGCAGTACGTC.

The chain is built from TRBV15 and TRBJ1-1, with TRBD1 as a possible D gene (5 bases). The CDR3 extends over 17 amino acids. Germline V gene data show CDR1 as LNHNV and CDR2 as YYDKDF (reference sequence). The V end lost 3 bases, the J end lost 3 bases, and 20 bases lay between the germline ends. CDR3 loop: CATSSENWGWGDTEAFF. CDR3 DNA sequence: TGTGCCACCAGCAGTGAAAATTGGGGTTGGGGGGACACTGAAGCTTTCTTT.

CDR3 loop: CASSLQAGGRTGELFF. DNA of the CDR3: TGTGCCAGCAGCTTGCAAGCGGGAGGCAGGACCGGGGAGCTGTTTTTT. The J gene is TRBJ2-2, the V gene TRBV5-6; the match to TRBD2 covers 9 bases. After removal of 1 base from V and 5 bases from J, the junction contained 6 bases not matched to a gene. The germline V gene has CDR1 SGHDT and CDR2 YYEEEE. The CDR3 runs 16 residues.

In its sample, this clone was seen once. This chain uses TRBV2 with TRBJ1-2; D is undetermined. Germline CDR1 reads SNHLY; CDR2 reads FYNNEI. This CDR3 region has 13 residues. Trimming left V 1 base short and J 7 bases short, with 10 bases between. In DNA form, the CDR3 reads TGTGCCAGCAGTGAAGGAACAGAAGGTGGCTACACCTTC. Translating gives CASSEGTEGGYTF.

V usage is TRBV20-1 and J usage is TRBJ1-1; no reliable D call. V lost 6 bases and J 1 base, leaving 6 bases between the germline ends. This CDR3 has 11 residues. Germline values: CDR1 DFQATT, CDR2 SNEGSKA (reference sequence). In nucleotides, the CDR3 is TGCAGTGCGGAGGCGAACACTGAAGCTTTCTTT. Protein product: CSAEANTEAFF.

This sequence joins TRBV10-3 and TRBJ2-5; tentative D call: TRBD1 (6 bases). The germline V gene encodes CDR1 ENHRY and CDR2 SYGVKD. The length of the CDR3 is 13 residues. V lost 5 bases and J lost 0, with 7 bases in between. The CDR3: CAISRTDQETQYF. As DNA, the CDR3 is TGTGCCATCAGTAGGACAGACCAAGAGACCCAGTACTTC.

The chain joins TRBV5-1 to TRBJ2-5, with 15 positions matching TRBD2. Germline CDR1 SGHRS, CDR2 YFSETQ. The CDR3 is 16 residues long. V lost 3 bases, J lost 2 bases, and 2 bases stayed unmatched. The DNA of the CDR3 is TGCGCCAGCAGCTCGGGACTAGCGGGGGGACAAGAGACCCAGTACTTC. Translated, it gives CASSSGLAGGQETQYF.

The V call is TRBV9, the J call TRBJ2-1; 7 positions agree with TRBD2. With V trimmed by 0 bases and J by 2 bases, 5 bases remained unmatched. Germline V gene lookup returns CDR1 SGDLS and CDR2 YYNGEE. The CDR3 has 16 residues. The DNA for the CDR3 is TGTGCCAGCAGCGTAGCTACAAGCGGGGCCTACAATGAGCAGTTCTTC. It translates to CASSVATSGAYNEQFF.

This clone was counted a single time. The genes are TRBV19 and TRBJ2-1; 10 bases align to TRBD2. The germline V gene encodes CDR1 LNHDA and CDR2 SQIVND (reference sequence). This CDR3 region has 13 residues. Germline trimming cut 5 bases from V and 8 bases from J; bases unmatched to any gene: 3. The DNA for the CDR3 is TGTGCCAGTAGTGGTCTAGCGGGAGATGAGCAGTTCTTC. This encodes CASSGLAGDEQFF. The entire variable domain, with the rest obtained from reference TRBV19 and TRBJ2-1, is as follows: DGGITQSPKYLFRKEGQNVTLSCEQNLNHDAMYWYRQDPGQGLRLIYYSQIVNDFQKGDIAEGYSVSREKKESFPLTVTSAQKNPTAFYLCASSGLAGDEQFFGPGTRLTVL.

The gene calls are TRBV7-6 and TRBJ1-5; D is ambiguous. Per germline, CDR1 SGHVS and CDR2 FNYEAQ. Trimming cost V 0 bases and J 6 bases, with 6 bases left between them. The CDR3 is made up of 13 amino acids. In DNA form, the CDR3 reads TGTGCCAGCAGCTTAGCGAGTGGTCAGCCCCAGCATTTT. Amino acids: CASSLASGQPQHF.

Remarks on this clone: The sample contains more than one DNA sequence encoding this CDR3. This chain links TRBV6-5 with TRBJ2-5; 10 bases match TRBD1. This CDR3 comprises 15 residues. CDR1 and CDR2 from the germline V gene are MNHEY and SVGAGI. V was clipped by 2 bases and J by 2 bases; unmatched bases: 2. CDR3 nucleotide sequence: TGTGCCAGCAGTTACAGGGACAGGGGACAAGAGACCCAGTACTTC. Its protein product is CASSYRDRGQETQYF.

This chain links TRBV6-5 with TRBJ1-6; D is ambiguous. Germline V gene sequence: CDR1 MNHEY, CDR2 SVGAGI. The germline V and J ends were trimmed by 7 bases and 2 bases, with 12 bases remaining between them. This CDR3 spans 15 amino acids. CDR3 in DNA: TGTGCCAGCATGACGCTCAGGACCTATAATTCACCCCTCCACTTT. Protein product: CASMTLRTYNSPLHF.

The chain is built from TRBV7-2 and TRBJ2-3, with 10 bases fitting TRBD2. The germline V gene has CDR1 SGHTA and CDR2 FQGNSA. J was trimmed by 2 bases and V by 7 bases; bases with no gene match: 3. CDR3 size: 14 residues. This CDR3 reads CASTGLAYTDTQYF. The CDR3 DNA is TGTGCCAGCACGGGACTAGCGTACACAGATACGCAGTATTTT. The variable domain in full, completed from reference TRBV7-2 and TRBJ2-3, reads GAGVSQSPSNKVTEKGKDVELRCDPISGHTALYWYRQSLGQGLEFLIYFQGNSAPDKSGLPSDRFSAERTGGSVSTLTIQRTQQEDSAVYLCASTGLAYTDTQYFGPGTRLTVL.

V gene TRBV6-5 combines with J gene TRBJ2-3, with TRBD1 matching 7 bases. CDR3 length: 15 residues. CDR1 and CDR2 from the germline V gene are MNHEY and SVGAGI. V gave up 5 bases and J gave up 4 bases; unmatched junction bases: 9. The DNA of the CDR3 is TGTGCCAGCAGTCCCGACAGGGTGGTCGCAGATACGCAGTATTTT. It encodes CASSPDRVVADTQYF.